The rows below give T cell receptor beta chains drawn from one sample of a study of T cell changes during pregnancy in multiple sclerosis. The assay was immunoSEQ multiplex PCR, and TCRdb's table has in-frame clones only and misses some. The profile shows around 68,000 clones, 75% to 95% of them singletons. This specimen consisted of CD4+ T cells from peripheral blood mononuclear cells, obtained before pregnancy. The receptors shown here come from a female donor with multiple sclerosis, enrolled in a pregnancy study. Each CDR3 is given with its conserved first and last residue. Each record gives: clone size, D gene, CDR3 length, V gene, J gene, CDR3 DNA, CDR3 protein. D genes are given only for firm matches. Some rows have no size entry. The others give once, few or many, or a class for an expanded clone.

>-|-|15|TRBV7-2|TRBJ1-5
TGTGCCAGCAGCGCCCGACAGAATAGCAATCAGCCCCAGCATTTT
CASSARQNSNQPQHF
>once|TRBD1|17|TRBV15|TRBJ2-5
TGTGCCACCAGCAGAGGGTACCCCGGGACAGGCCAAGAGACCCAGTACTTC
CATSRGYPGTGQETQYF
>-|TRBD1|13|TRBV5-4|TRBJ1-2
TGTGCCAGCAGCTTACAGGGGGCAGAAGGCTACACCTTC
CASSLQGAEGYTF
>-|TRBD2|14|TRBV27|TRBJ2-7
TGTGCCAGCGCTATAAGGACTAGCGCCTACGAGCAGTACTTC
CASAIRTSAYEQYF
>few|-|15|TRBV28|TRBJ1-6
TGTGCCAGCAGGGACACAGGGAGAGGAAATTCACCCCTCCACTTT
CASRDTGRGNSPLHF
>-|-|15|TRBV13|TRBJ1-2
TGTGCCAGCAGCCCCCGAATCGACAGTGACTATGGCTACACCTTC
CASSPRIDSDYGYTF
>-|TRBD2|17|TRBV10-3|TRBJ2-1
TGTGCCATCAGGGGGACTAGCGGGACATTGATTCCCAATGAGCAGTTCTTC
CAIRGTSGTLIPNEQFF
>once|TRBD1|15|TRBV19|TRBJ1-1
TGTGCCAGTAGTAAGAGGCCGGGACAGGGGGCTGAAGCTTTCTTT
CASSKRPGQGAEAFF
>-|-|14|TRBV2|TRBJ1-1
TGTGCCAGCATGGCCGACAGCCACTACACTGAAGCTTTCTTT
CASMADSHYTEAFF
>-|TRBD1|15|TRBV28|TRBJ1-3
TGTGCCAGCAGTTCCTACAGGGGCCCTGGAAACACCATATATTTT
CASSSYRGPGNTIYF
>-|-|20|TRBV18|TRBJ2-1
TGTGCCAGCTCACCCCCCGACCGGACAGAGACGCGTACTACCTACAATGAGCAGTTCTTC
CASSPPDRTETRTTYNEQFF
>-|TRBD1|15|TRBV28|TRBJ1-5
TGTGCCAGCAGTTTATCGGACAGGTTCAATCAGCCCCAGCATTTT
CASSLSDRFNQPQHF
>-|TRBD1|15|TRBV6-5|TRBJ2-1
TGTGCCAGCAGAGAGGCGGGACAGGGAAACAATGAGCAGTTCTTC
CASREAGQGNNEQFF
>-|TRBD1|16|TRBV12-5|TRBJ2-5
TGTGCTAGTGGTTTGCAGACAGGGACCTACCAAGAGACCCAGTACTTC
CASGLQTGTYQETQYF
>-|-|16|TRBV12-1|TRBJ2-1
TGTGCCAGCAGCTTTGGAGGGGGCGGGGGGCCAGATGAGCAGTTCTTC
CASSFGGGGGPDEQFF
>-|-|15|TRBV5-4|TRBJ2-2
TGTGCCAGCAGCTTGGGCGCCCTTGGTGTCGGGGAGCTGTTTTTT
CASSLGALGVGELFF
>-|-|15|TRBV19|TRBJ1-5
TGTGCCAGTAGTCTAATACAGGGTAATCAACGGCCCCAGCATTTT
CASSLIQGNQRPQHF
>-|-|14|TRBV5-1|TRBJ2-7
TGCGCCAGCAGCCCGGGTCACCAAACCTACGAGCAGTACTTC
CASSPGHQTYEQYF
>-|TRBD2|18|TRBV19|TRBJ2-3
TGTGCCAGTAGTACGACTAGCGGGAGCAGGCTTAGCACAGATACGCAGTATTTT
CASSTTSGSRLSTDTQYF
>-|-|13|TRBV28|TRBJ1-5
TGTGCCAGCAGTTATTATCGAGATCAGCCCCAGCATTTT
CASSYYRDQPQHF
>-|TRBD1|13|TRBV10-3|TRBJ2-1
TGTGCCATCACTAAAGACAGGGACGATGAGCAGTTCTTC
CAITKDRDDEQFF
>-|-|13|TRBV6-6|TRBJ1-5
TGTGCCAGCAGCCGGGACACTTATCAGCCCCAGCATTTT
CASSRDTYQPQHF
>-|TRBD1|15|TRBV6-5|TRBJ1-2
TGTGCCAGCAGTTACGAGGGGGCTCCCGTCTATGGCTACACCTTC
CASSYEGAPVYGYTF
>once|-|14|TRBV30|TRBJ1-5
TGTGCCTGGAGCGTGGCGGGGGGGAGTAGGCCCCAGCATTTT
CAWSVAGGSRPQHF
>-|TRBD1|15|TRBV6-6|TRBJ2-7
TGTGCCAGCAGCCCACCCTCGGGACAGGGGTCCGAGCAGTACTTC
CASSPPSGQGSEQYF
>-|-|14|TRBV28|TRBJ2-7
TGTGCCAGCACCAAACCCGCAGGGGCCTACGAGCAGTACTTC
CASTKPAGAYEQYF
>few|TRBD2|14|TRBV5-4|TRBJ2-1
TGTGCCAGCAGCTCAGCGGGATTATACAATGAGCAGTTCTTC
CASSSAGLYNEQFF
>once|-|14|TRBV10-3|TRBJ2-1
TGTGCCATCAGAGGACAGAGCTCCTACAATGAGCAGTTCTTC
CAIRGQSSYNEQFF
>-|-|15|TRBV11-2|TRBJ1-1
TGTGCCAGCAGCCTCACGGGACACCAGAACACTGAAGCTTTCTTT
CASSLTGHQNTEAFF
>-|TRBD1|13|TRBV7-6|TRBJ1-6
TGTGCCAGCAGCCTACAGGGGAATTCACCCCTCCACTTT
CASSLQGNSPLHF
>-|TRBD1|16|TRBV19|TRBJ2-7
TGTGCCAGTAGTATATCGGGACAGGGGAATCTATACGAGCAGTACTTC
CASSISGQGNLYEQYF
>-|-|15|TRBV5-1|TRBJ2-7
TGCGCCAGCAGCTTGGCGGCAGGGGGGCGCTCCGAGCAGTACTTC
CASSLAAGGRSEQYF
>-|TRBD1|13|TRBV5-6|TRBJ2-3
TGTGCCAGCTCGGACAGGGGGACAGATACGCAGTATTTT
CASSDRGTDTQYF
>-|-|15|TRBV5-1|TRBJ1-6
TGCGCCAGCAGCTTGGTGGAGAAGCCGAATTCACCCCTCCACTTT
CASSLVEKPNSPLHF
>-|-|16|TRBV21-1|TRBJ2-7
TGTGCCAGCAGCAAAGAGGGACAGGATCAAACCTACGAGCAGTACTTC
CASSKEGQDQTYEQYF
>-|TRBD2|16|TRBV5-4|TRBJ2-5
TGTGCCAGCAGCGGACGACTAGCGGGGGGAGAAGAGACCCAGTACTTC
CASSGRLAGGEETQYF
>once|-|12|TRBV27|TRBJ1-2
TGTGCCAGCAGTTTGTACGGCTATGGCTACACCTTC
CASSLYGYGYTF
>-|-|15|TRBV19|TRBJ1-5
TGTGCCAGTAGTGCGGTCGGGGGGGCGAATCAGCCCCAGCATTTT
CASSAVGGANQPQHF
>-|-|15|TRBV11-3|TRBJ2-2
TGTGCCAGCAGCTTCGGCAGGGGGAACACCGGGGAGCTGTTTTTT
CASSFGRGNTGELFF
>-|TRBD1|16|TRBV6-5|TRBJ2-2
TGTGCCAGCAGTTACTCGGGACAGGTCAACACCGGGGAGCTGTTTTTT
CASSYSGQVNTGELFF
>-|TRBD2|15|TRBV19|TRBJ2-3
TGTGCCAGTAGTATCGGGACTAGCGGCACAGATACGCAGTATTTT
CASSIGTSGTDTQYF
>-|TRBD1|14|TRBV6-5|TRBJ1-2
TGTGCCAGCAGGTCTCAGGGACAGTTCTATGGCTACACCTTC
CASRSQGQFYGYTF
>-|TRBD1|14|TRBV6-1|TRBJ2-7
TGTGCCAGTCTGAACAGGGACAGGGGACACGAGCAGTACTTC
CASLNRDRGHEQYF
>-|-|14|TRBV7-3|TRBJ2-2
TGTGCCAGCAGCTTATCCAGGGACACCGGGGAGCTGTTTTTT
CASSLSRDTGELFF
>-|-|11|TRBV20-1|TRBJ2-4
TGCAGTGCCACGCCCGAGGACATTCAGTACTTC
CSATPEDIQYF
>-|TRBD1|14|TRBV12-5|TRBJ2-2
TGTGCTAGTGGTCGCGACAGGGCCAACGGGGAGCTGTTTTTT
CASGRDRANGELFF
>few|TRBD1|14|TRBV28|TRBJ1-6
TGTGCCAGCAGCTCGGGACAGTATAATTCACCCCTCCACTTT
CASSSGQYNSPLHF
>once|TRBD1|18|TRBV19|TRBJ1-2
TGTGCCAGTAGTGTACACCGGGACAGCACTCGATTCACCTATGGCTACACCTTC
CASSVHRDSTRFTYGYTF
>-|TRBD2|13|TRBV7-8|TRBJ2-3
TGTGCCAGTCGGCTAGCGGGAGCAGATACGCAGTATTTT
CASRLAGADTQYF
>-|-|14|TRBV5-1|TRBJ1-2
TGCGCCAGCAGCCCAGACCTTCTCAGAGGAGGCTACACCTTC
CASSPDLLRGGYTF
>-|TRBD1|16|TRBV5-4|TRBJ1-3
TGTGCCAGCAGCTTGGATCCCACAGGGGGGGGAAACACCATATATTTT
CASSLDPTGGGNTIYF
>once|TRBD2|14|TRBV7-6|TRBJ2-7
TGTGCCAGCAGTATAGCGGGAGGGCCAGGAGAGCAGTACTTC
CASSIAGGPGEQYF
>-|TRBD1|14|TRBV30|TRBJ1-5
TGTGCCTGGAGTCAGGACAGGGGGGATCAGCCCCAGCATTTT
CAWSQDRGDQPQHF
>-|-|15|TRBV18|TRBJ2-6
TGTGCCAGCTCGAGACAGACCTCTGGGGCCAACGTCCTGACTTTC
CASSRQTSGANVLTF
>-|-|16|TRBV18|TRBJ2-2
TGTGCCAGCTCCGATTTGGGGCCCGCTAGGACCGGGGAGCTGTTTTTT
CASSDLGPARTGELFF
>-|-|14|TRBV7-9|TRBJ1-1
TGTGCCAGCAGCTTAGGGCAGGTGAACACTGAAGCTTTCTTT
CASSLGQVNTEAFF
>once|TRBD1|15|TRBV27|TRBJ2-7
TGTGCCAGCAGTAAACAGACAGGGGGAACCTACGAGCAGTACTTC
CASSKQTGGTYEQYF
>-|-|13|TRBV7-9|TRBJ1-2
TGTGCCAGCAGCTTAAAGGGGGTTACGGGCTACACCTTC
CASSLKGVTGYTF
>-|-|15|TRBV5-1|TRBJ1-2
TGCGCCAGCAGCCCGGACGGACAGTCGGCTTATGGCTACACCTTC
CASSPDGQSAYGYTF
>-|-|14|TRBV4-1|TRBJ2-7
TGCGCCAGCAGCCAAGCAGGGTTCGCCTACGAGCAGTACTTC
CASSQAGFAYEQYF